The 24 T cell receptor beta chains below all came from one sample that was sequenced in a study of T and B cells in COVID-19 patients. TRB rearrangements were amplified by multiplex PCR with BIOMED2 TRB-A/B primers. TCRdb called the multiplex PCR reads again in MiXCR, with one record for every CDR3 protein. The data show roughly 25,000 distinct CDR3 sequences, approximately 32% seen once. Blood genomic DNA input for TRB amplification was 250-500 ng. The source material was blood. The source of these receptors is a human donor who had recovered from COVID-19.

The chain is built from TRBV7-9 and TRBJ1-4, with TRBD1 matching over 8 bases. Germline trimming cut 4 bases from V and 6 bases from J; bases unmatched to any gene: 10. This CDR3 has 16 amino acids. The germline V gene has CDR1 SEHNR and CDR2 FQNEAQ (reference sequence). DNA for the CDR3: TGTGCCAGCAGCTCGACGGACAGGGAGGGGTATGAAAAACTGTTTTTT. Protein: CASSSTDREGYEKLFF.

This clonotype was counted only a few times. The chain carries TRBV7-2 and TRBJ2-2, with D possibly called TRBD1 or TRBD2 (6 bases each). CDR1 SGHTA and CDR2 FQGNSA come from the germline V gene. CDR3 length equals 16 residues. Trimming took 8 bases from V and 2 from J, leaving 18 bases between them. CDR3 sequence (DNA): TGTGCCAGCCGTTTGGGGGGCGCCACTAACACCGGGGAGCTGTTTTTT. Its translation: CASRLGGATNTGELFF.

The chain uses TRBV7-9 and TRBJ2-5; 7 nucleotides line up with TRBD2. The CDR3 length is 13 residues. Germline V gene lookup returns CDR1 SEHNR and CDR2 FQNEAQ (reference sequence). The V segment lost 6 bases and the J segment 5 bases; nucleotides outside the gene matches: 6. The CDR3 is CASRTSRVETQYF. The CDR3 DNA reads as TGTGCCAGCAGGACTAGCCGAGTGGAGACCCAGTACTTC.

V and J are TRBV19 and TRBJ1-2, with D uncertain. The CDR3 is 15 amino acids. Germline lookup yields CDR1 LNHDA and CDR2 SQIVND (reference sequence). V was clipped by 5 bases and J by 6 bases, with 19 bases between them. The CDR3 spells CASSPRRGIRDGYTF. CDR3 DNA: TGTGCCAGTAGTCCCAGGAGAGGGATTAGAGATGGCTACACCTTC. Together with reference TRBV19 and TRBJ1-2, the CDR3 gives the full variable domain: DGGITQSPKYLFRKEGQNVTLSCEQNLNHDAMYWYRQDPGQGLRLIYYSQIVNDFQKGDIAEGYSVSREKKESFPLTVTSAQKNPTAFYLCASSPRRGIRDGYTFGSGTRLTVV.

This chain joins TRBV25-1 and TRBJ2-5, with D maybe TRBD2 (7 bases). The CDR3 is 15 amino acids. The V end was cut by 3 bases, the J end by 1 base, with 12 bases between. Germline V CDR1 and CDR2: MGHDK, SYGVNS. For the CDR3, the DNA is TGTGCCAGCAGTGATTGGGGGGGGCCCCAAGAGACCCAGTACTTC. Its translation: CASSDWGGPQETQYF.

By sample share, this clonotype is medium-sized. The chain employs TRBV29-1 and TRBJ2-2; D uncertain. CDR1 and CDR2 (germline): SQVTM, ANQGSEA. V was cut by 5 bases and J by 4 bases, with 11 bases left in between. This CDR3 has 13 amino acids. The CDR3 here is CSVRPLLTGELFF. CDR3 bases: TGCAGCGTTCGGCCGCTCCTCACCGGGGAGCTGTTTTTT.

CDR3 DNA: TGTGCCAGCAGTTTATCCGGGGGTAGCGGGAATCGGCCCTTTAGTGAGCAGTTCTTC. It is translated as CASSLSGGSGNRPFSEQFF. V gene TRBV27 combines with J gene TRBJ2-1; 8 bases are shared with TRBD2. CDR3 length equals 19 residues. From germline, CDR1 is MNHEY and CDR2 SMNVEV (reference sequence). Losses at the gene ends were 0 bases for V and 9 bases for J; bases not matched to a gene: 19.

The J gene is TRBJ1-2, the V gene TRBV5-5, with 7 bases aligning to TRBD1. The CDR3 consists of 16 residues. CDR1 and CDR2 (germline): SGHKS, YYEKEE (reference sequence). Germline trimming cut 0 bases from V and 2 bases from J; bases unmatched to any gene: 7. In DNA, the CDR3 is TGTGCCAGCAGCTTGGCTCCGGGACAGCGAAACTATGGCTACACCTTC. Translating it yields CASSLAPGQRNYGYTF.

In its sample, this clonotype is medium-sized. The CDR3 bases are TGTGCCACCAGCAGCCCTAGGACTAGCGCGTTCTACGAGCAGTACTTC. It translates to CATSSPRTSAFYEQYF. The chain combines TRBV15 with TRBJ2-7; 9 nucleotides agree with TRBD2. Trimming cost V 3 bases and J 3 bases; bases outside gene matches: 9. This CDR3 is 16 amino acids long. The germline V gene encodes CDR1 LNHNV and CDR2 YYDKDF (reference sequence).

The chain carries TRBV27 and TRBJ2-1, with a possible D match to TRBD2 (5 bases). Trimming cost V 5 bases and J 3 bases, with 14 bases left between them. The CDR3 has 15 residues. The germline V gene encodes CDR1 MNHEY and CDR2 SMNVEV (reference sequence). CDR3 nucleotides: TGTGCCAGCAGTCAGCGGAATAGTCTCTACAATGAGCAGTTCTTC. It specifies CASSQRNSLYNEQFF.

In this sample, this clonotype turned up a few times. The chain uses TRBV5-4 and TRBJ1-1; D not resolved. The CDR3 has 13 residues. The germline V gene encodes CDR1 SGHNT and CDR2 YYREEE (reference sequence). With 0 bases removed from V and 4 bases from J, the gap between germline ends came to 7 bases. The CDR3 DNA sequence: TGTGCCAGCAGCTTGGAGCAAACCACTGAAGCTTTCTTT. Protein product: CASSLEQTTEAFF.

On this clonotype itself: A much bigger clone sits one base away, suggesting this may be a read error. This sequence joins TRBV19 and TRBJ2-1; TRBD1 or TRBD2 may be the D gene (5 bases each). Deletions cut 5 bases from V and 11 bases from J, with 16 bases between. Germline V gives CDR1 LNHDA, CDR2 SQIVND (reference sequence). The CDR3 extends over 13 amino acids. The CDR3 bases are TGTGCCAGTAGTGTCAGGGCACGGGAAAAGCAGTTCTTC. Protein sequence: CASSVRAREKQFF.

With regard to this clonotype: This may stem from a read error, because a much larger clone lies one nucleotide away. V and J are TRBV19 and TRBJ2-1; TRBD2 aligns across 9 bases. Germline CDR1 is LNHDA and CDR2 is SQIVND (reference sequence). V shed 7 bases and J 12 bases; nucleotides not matched to a gene: 13. This CDR3 spans 14 amino acids. The CDR3 DNA reads as TGTGCCAGTACCTTATGGCGGGAGGGTAATCGGCAGTTCTTC. Translation: CASTLWREGNRQFF.

This chain connects TRBV11-1 to TRBJ1-1; 10 bases are a match to TRBD1. Germline V CDR1 and CDR2: SGHAT, FQDESV (reference sequence). V gave up 5 bases and J gave up 6 bases; unmatched junction bases: 9. The CDR3 runs 15 residues. The CDR3 loop is CASSQQTGGVAEAFF. The CDR3 DNA is TGTGCCAGCAGCCAACAGACAGGGGGCGTAGCTGAAGCTTTCTTT. The entire variable domain, with the rest obtained from reference TRBV11-1 and TRBJ1-1, is as follows: EAEVAQSPRYKITEKSQAVAFWCDPISGHATLYWYRQILGQGPELLVQFQDESVVDDSQLPKDRFSAERLKGVDSTLKIQPAELGDSAMYLCASSQQTGGVAEAFFGQGTRLTVV.

The chain is built from TRBV10-3 and TRBJ1-3; 9 nucleotides line up with TRBD1. V lost 7 bases and J lost 3; bases outside the gene matches: 13. The CDR3 has 17 residues. Germline CDR1 and CDR2: ENHRY and SYGVKD. CDR3 DNA: TGTGCCATCACCCCCGGCAAACAGGGGGCGATTGGAAACACCATATATTTT. This encodes CAITPGKQGAIGNTIYF.

The CDR3: CASSLDAQNYEQYF. In DNA, the CDR3 is TGTGCCAGCAGTTTAGATGCGCAGAACTACGAGCAGTACTTC. The chain links TRBV27 to TRBJ2-7; no clear D. The CDR3 is made up of 14 amino acids. The germline V and J ends were trimmed by 2 bases and 3 bases, with 11 bases remaining between them. Germline V gene sequence: CDR1 MNHEY, CDR2 SMNVEV (reference sequence).

The rearrangement links TRBV27 to TRBJ2-7; 8 positions match TRBD1. The V gene end was trimmed by 3 bases and the J gene end by 2 bases; junction bases not matched to a gene: 15. This CDR3 has 18 amino acids. Germline assignment: CDR1 MNHEY and CDR2 SMNVEV (reference sequence). CDR3 loop: CASSFGARGPNKPYEQYF. In DNA, the CDR3 is TGTGCCAGCAGTTTTGGCGCCAGGGGGCCCAATAAACCCTACGAGCAGTACTTC.

The V call is TRBV4-1, the J call TRBJ2-1, with D perhaps TRBD1 or TRBD2 (6 bases each). The CDR3 sequence is 15 residues long. In germline, CDR1 is MGHRA, CDR2 YSYEKL. The V end lost 1 base, the J end lost 2 bases, and 9 bases lay between the germline ends. The CDR3 protein is CASSQVEGAYNEQFF. CDR3 sequence (DNA): TGCGCCAGCAGCCAAGTGGAGGGGGCCTACAATGAGCAGTTCTTC.

V is TRBV30 and J is TRBJ1-6; TRBD1 agrees at 8 bases. Per germline, CDR1 GTSNPN and CDR2 SVGIG (reference sequence). CDR3 length: 15 amino acids. With 0 bases clipped from V and 7 bases from J, the junction kept 5 bases outside the gene matches. The CDR3 loop is CAWSVPGGRNSPLHF. The CDR3 nucleotides are TGTGCCTGGAGTGTACCAGGGGGCCGCAATTCACCCCTCCACTTT.

This clonotype is labeled as medium-sized. The CDR3 DNA follows: TGTGCCAGTAGTTGGGGCAGGGCCCGCGAAAACTCTGGGGCCAACGTCCTGACTTTC. This encodes CASSWGRARENSGANVLTF. The chain combines TRBV19 with TRBJ2-6; D is perhaps TRBD1 (5 bases). Germline V CDR1 and CDR2: LNHDA, SQIVND (reference sequence). This CDR3 spans 19 amino acids. The V gene lost 5 bases and the J gene lost 0 bases, with 20 bases spanning the gap.

There are a few counts of this clonotype. V usage is TRBV6-6 and J usage is TRBJ2-1; 10 nucleotides match TRBD1. V was pared by 4 bases and J by 8 bases, with 11 bases of the junction left unmatched. Germline CDR1 reads MNHNY; CDR2 reads SVGAGI (reference sequence). This CDR3 region has 16 residues. The CDR3, as DNA: TGTGCCAGCAGTTCTCCGGGACAGGGGAGCGGGCATGAGCAGTTCTTC. This gives the protein CASSSPGQGSGHEQFF.

The rearrangement links TRBV7-9 to TRBJ1-3; no reliable D call. The CDR3 totals 12 residues. V lost 1 base and J lost 4, with 2 bases in between. The germline CDR1 and CDR2 sequences are SEHNR and FQNEAQ (reference sequence). This CDR3 reads CASSLEGNTIYF. The CDR3 DNA follows: TGTGCCAGCAGCTTAGAGGGAAACACCATATATTTT.

The chain links TRBV6-1 to TRBJ1-1, with D perhaps matching TRBD1 (5 bases). Germline V gene data show CDR1 as MNHNS and CDR2 as SASEGT. V lost 7 bases and J 3 bases, leaving 6 bases between the germline ends. The CDR3 covers 11 residues. The CDR3: CASMGDTEAFF. The DNA of the CDR3 is TGTGCCAGCATGGGGGACACTGAAGCTTTCTTT.

This clonotype counts as medium-sized. The chain employs TRBV19 and TRBJ2-6; D is perhaps TRBD1 (5 bases). The CDR3 has 16 residues. Germline V gene data show CDR1 as LNHDA and CDR2 as SQIVND (reference sequence). Trimming shortened V by 4 bases and J by 1 base, and 11 bases separated the two germline ends. CDR3 protein: CASSKGIFSGANVLTF. Written as DNA, the CDR3 is TGTGCCAGTAGTAAGGGGATTTTTTCTGGGGCCAACGTCCTGACTTTC.